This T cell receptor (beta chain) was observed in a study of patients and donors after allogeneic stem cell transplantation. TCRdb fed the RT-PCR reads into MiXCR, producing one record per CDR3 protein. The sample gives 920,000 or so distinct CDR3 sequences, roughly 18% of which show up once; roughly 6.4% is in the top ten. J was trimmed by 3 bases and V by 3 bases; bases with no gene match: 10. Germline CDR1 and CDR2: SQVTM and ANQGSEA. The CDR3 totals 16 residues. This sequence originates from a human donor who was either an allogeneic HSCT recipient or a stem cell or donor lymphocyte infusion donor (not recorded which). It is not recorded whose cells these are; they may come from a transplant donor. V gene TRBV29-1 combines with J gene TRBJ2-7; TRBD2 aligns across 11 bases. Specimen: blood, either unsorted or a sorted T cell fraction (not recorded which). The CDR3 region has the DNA TGCAGCGTTGAGAAGAATAGCGGGGGGGATCTCTACGAGCAGTACTTC. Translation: CSVEKNSGGDLYEQYF.